The 27 T cell receptor beta chains listed next were all sequenced from one sample in a study of blood T cells in healthy people across ages. A second about 7 to 12 cycle PCR used barcoded and J-beta primers. Each CDR3 protein is one row after TCRdb ran MiXCR on the 5' RACE reads. The sample records hundreds of thousands of distinct CDR3 sequences, 20% to 25% being singletons. What was sequenced was blood. The receptors shown here come from a man between 65 and 85 years old in good health.

This clonotype came up once. The rearrangement joins TRBV10-3 to TRBJ2-2; D possibly corresponds to TRBD1 (5 bases). CDR3 size: 12 residues. Per germline, CDR1 ENHRY and CDR2 SYGVKD. With 11 bases removed from V and 5 bases from J, the gap between germline ends came to 12 bases. CDR3 nucleotide sequence: TGTGCCCGGCAGGGAAATACCGGGGAGCTGTTTTTT. Its translation: CARQGNTGELFF.

This rearrangement joins TRBV11-2 to TRBJ1-2, with 8 nucleotides matching TRBD1. With V trimmed by 5 bases and J by 4 bases, 9 bases remained unmatched. Germline V gene data show CDR1 as SGHAT and CDR2 as FQNNGV. This CDR3 region has 15 residues. The CDR3 DNA sequence: TGTGCCAGCAGCGCCGGACAGGGTACGGCCTATGGCTACACCTTC. Translated: CASSAGQGTAYGYTF.

V and J are TRBV5-1 and TRBJ1-5, with D possibly TRBD1 on 5 matching bases. Germline CDR1 reads SGHRS; CDR2 reads YFSETQ. Trimming stripped 2 bases from V and 3 bases from J, with 9 bases between. The length of the CDR3 is 14 residues. DNA of the CDR3: TGCGCCAGCAGCTTCGGAGGGGACAATCAGCCCCAGCATTTT. Residues: CASSFGGDNQPQHF.

This chain joins TRBV6-2 or TRBV6-3 and TRBJ2-5; D is unresolved. The CDR3 runs 15 residues. Germline V lookup: CDR1 MNHEY, CDR2 SVGEGT. Between the trimmed V and J ends, which lost 5 bases and 2 bases, there was a span of 15 bases. CDR3 amino acids: CASSPYSRRQETQYF. DNA for the CDR3: TGTGCCAGCAGTCCCTACTCTCGACGGCAAGAGACCCAGTACTTC.

This clonotype has a count of ten or more. The chain has TRBV28 and TRBJ2-5; 7 bases are shared with TRBD2. Germline CDR1 reads MDHEN; CDR2 reads SYDVKM. The V and J ends lost 3 bases and 5 bases, in that order; junction bases with no gene match: 9. The CDR3 covers 15 residues. The CDR3 region has the DNA TGTGCCAGCAGTTTGTGGGGGGGACTGGAGGAGACCCAGTACTTC. It encodes CASSLWGGLEETQYF.

The chain combines TRBV4-1 with TRBJ2-5; 12 bases match TRBD2. Unmatched junction bases numbered 3, after V lost 5 bases and J lost 2 bases. Germline CDR1 is MGHRA and CDR2 is YSYEKL. CDR3 length: 15 amino acids. CDR3 region: CASSATSGRQETQYF. In DNA form, the CDR3 reads TGCGCCAGCAGCGCGACTAGCGGGAGACAAGAGACCCAGTACTTC.

A word on this clonotype: Mismatch with germline at one junction end may stem from a read error. The chain employs TRBV7-2 and TRBJ1-5; a possible D gene is TRBD1 (5 bases). The CDR3 contains 15 residues. In germline, CDR1 is SGHTA, CDR2 FQGNSA. The CDR3 region has the DNA TGTGCCGGCAGCTTAGGGTTGGGGGAGTGGCAGCCCCAGCATTTT. Amino acid sequence: CAGSLGLGEWQPQHF.

This clonotype was counted only a few times. V is TRBV10-1 and J is TRBJ2-2; D gene uncertain. Trimming removed 3 bases at V and 7 bases at J, with 6 bases between. This CDR3 has 12 residues. Germline assignment: CDR1 WNHNN and CDR2 SYGVQD (reference sequence). The CDR3 loop is CASSDPLGELFF. CDR3 nucleotides: TGCGCCAGCAGTGACCCGCTCGGGGAGCTGTTTTTT.

The V gene is TRBV5-1, the J gene TRBJ2-7; weak D call: TRBD2 (6 bases). V dropped 1 base and J dropped 7 bases, with 18 bases sitting between them. Germline V gene data show CDR1 as SGHRS and CDR2 as YFSETQ. The CDR3 is made up of 15 amino acids. CDR3 DNA sequence: TGCGCCAGCAGCTTGCTGGGGGACTCCGATGGGGAGCAGTACTTC. Protein: CASSLLGDSDGEQYF. The complete variable domain, with remaining parts taken from reference TRBV5-1 and TRBJ2-7, reads KAGVTQTPRYLIKTRGQQVTLSCSPISGHRSVSWYQQTPGQGLQFLFEYFSETQRNKGNFPGRFSGRQFSNSRSEMNVSTLELGDSALYLCASSLLGDSDGEQYFGPGTRLTVT.

This clonotype has more than one count but fewer than ten. The chain employs TRBV6-5 and TRBJ1-1; D remains ambiguous. The CDR3 has 13 residues. Germline CDR1 reads MNHEY; CDR2 reads SVGAGI. V lost 2 bases and J lost 5, with 9 bases in between. As DNA, the CDR3 is TGTGCCAGCAGTTACGGGCCACCTACTGAAGCTTTCTTT. This encodes CASSYGPPTEAFF.

V usage is TRBV7-2 and J usage is TRBJ2-5; the D gene could be TRBD1 or TRBD2 (5 bases each). Germline lookup yields CDR1 SGHTA and CDR2 FQGNSA. CDR3 length equals 15 residues. Trimming shortened V by 1 base and J by 2 bases, and 11 bases separated the two germline ends. The CDR3 sequence: CASSLGVRGQETQYF. In DNA, the CDR3 is TGTGCCAGCAGCTTAGGTGTGAGGGGACAAGAGACCCAGTACTTC. The full variable domain, completed using reference TRBV7-2 and TRBJ2-5, is GAGVSQSPSNKVTEKGKDVELRCDPISGHTALYWYRQSLGQGLEFLIYFQGNSAPDKSGLPSDRFSAERTGGSVSTLTIQRTQQEDSAVYLCASSLGVRGQETQYFGPGTRLLVL.

This chain connects TRBV6-5 to TRBJ2-5, with 12 bases that match TRBD2. The CDR3 sequence is 16 residues long. The junction had 12 bases not matched to a gene; V was cut back by 2 bases and J by 11 bases. Germline-derived CDR1 and CDR2 are MNHEY and SVGAGI. The CDR3 DNA is TGTGCCAGCAGTTACCCGACTAGCGGGGGCACAAGGGAGCAGTACTTC. Translated, it gives CASSYPTSGGTREQYF.

In its sample, this clonotype was seen a few times. This chain uses TRBV20-1 with TRBJ2-1; unclear D gene. The end of the DNA fits TRBJ2-7 better, so the J call may be wrong. This CDR3 comprises 13 residues. CDR1 and CDR2 from the germline V gene are DFQATT and SNEGSKA (reference sequence). The CDR3 DNA reads TGCAGTGCCCAAGGCGACCAGTCCTACGAGCAGTACTTC. Protein sequence: CSAQGDQSYEQYF.

The rearrangement uses TRBV20-1 and TRBJ1-2; D might be TRBD1 (6 bases). Germline CDR1 is DFQATT and CDR2 is SNEGSKA (reference sequence). CDR3 length: 12 amino acids. V lost 5 bases and J lost 8, with 15 bases in between. CDR3 sequence reads: CSAPDRFDGYTF. The CDR3 DNA is TGCAGTGCTCCAGACAGGTTTGACGGCTACACCTTC.

This clonotype showed up just a few times. The rearrangement links TRBV29-1 to TRBJ2-1, with a possible D match to TRBD2 (5 bases). The CDR3 extends over 20 amino acids. Trimming removed 0 bases at V and 5 bases at J, with 29 bases between. Per the germline V gene, CDR1 is SQVTM and CDR2 is ANQGSEA. The DNA of the CDR3 is TGCAGCGTTGAAGACCGGACGGGGTGTTCGGCCAGGATAAATCACAATGAGCAGTTCTTC. This codes for CSVEDRTGCSARINHNEQFF.

This clonotype was counted between two and nine times. The gene calls are TRBV6-2 or TRBV6-3 and TRBJ1-2; 9 positions agree with TRBD1. Trimming took 8 bases from V and 2 from J; bases not matched to a gene: 6. CDR3 size: 14 residues. Germline V gene sequence: CDR1 MNHEY, CDR2 SVGEGT. The CDR3 DNA reads as TGTGCCAGCTCGGGACAGGGCCTAAACTATGGCTACACCTTC. It specifies CASSGQGLNYGYTF.

This chain connects TRBV12-3 or TRBV12-4 to TRBJ2-1; a possible D gene is TRBD1 (6 bases). The V gene lost 1 base and the J gene lost 5 bases, with 9 bases spanning the gap. The CDR3 runs 14 residues. CDR3 DNA sequence: TGTGCCAGCAGTTTAGGGACAGAGGACAATGAGCAGTTCTTC. Translation: CASSLGTEDNEQFF.

This chain links TRBV12-3 or TRBV12-4 with TRBJ2-5; D might be TRBD1 (5 bases). CDR3 length: 11 residues. V lost 2 bases to trimming and J lost 10 bases, with 8 bases between them. In nucleotides, the CDR3 is TGTGCCAGCAGTTTATTGACAGTCCAGTACTTC. It encodes CASSLLTVQYF.

This chain connects TRBV7-9 to TRBJ2-5, with D unresolved. The V end was cut by 5 bases, the J end by 4 bases, with 14 bases between. CDR1 and CDR2 (germline): SEHNR, FQNEAQ (reference sequence). The CDR3 contains 14 residues. CDR3 bases: TGTGCCAGCAGCCCATCCGGCCTTATAGAGACCCAGTACTTC. Amino acid sequence: CASSPSGLIETQYF.

This clonotype showed up just a few times. This chain connects TRBV7-9 to TRBJ2-7, with 7 nucleotides matching TRBD2. This CDR3 spans 16 amino acids. V shed 2 bases, J shed 5 bases, and the junction held 12 bases outside the gene matches. Germline values: CDR1 SEHNR, CDR2 FQNEAQ (reference sequence). For the CDR3, the DNA is TGTGCCAGCAGCTTATCCGGCGGTAGCGGGCGTAACGAGCAGTACTTC. Its protein is CASSLSGGSGRNEQYF. Full variable domain (remainder filled in from reference TRBV7-9 and TRBJ2-7): DTGVSQNPRHKITKRGQNVTFRCDPISEHNRLYWYRQTLGQGPEFLTYFQNEAQLEKSRLLSDRFSAERPKGSFSTLEIQRTEQGDSAMYLCASSLSGGSGRNEQYFGPGTRLTVT.

This clonotype occurred many times. The V gene is TRBV20-1, the J gene TRBJ2-5; 13 bases line up with TRBD2. CDR3 length: 18 amino acids. Germline CDR1 DFQATT, CDR2 SNEGSKA (reference sequence). The trim removed 4 bases at V and 3 bases at J, leaving 14 bases unmatched. CDR3 residues: CSATLPGLAGVGEETQYF. In DNA, the CDR3 is TGCAGTGCTACTCTTCCCGGACTAGCGGGAGTCGGTGAAGAGACCCAGTACTTC.

The rearrangement joins TRBV3-1 to TRBJ2-1; 10 bases are shared with TRBD2. The germline gives CDR1 LGHDT, CDR2 YNNKEL (reference sequence). The CDR3 is 17 amino acids. The J segment lost 0 bases and the V segment lost 1 base, leaving 3 bases of the junction unmatched. This CDR3 is CASSQALAGVSYNEQFF. The CDR3 nucleotides are TGTGCCAGCAGCCAAGCTCTAGCGGGAGTCTCCTACAATGAGCAGTTCTTC.

The chain links TRBV6-1 to TRBJ1-5, with D maybe TRBD1 (5 bases). CDR3 length: 13 amino acids. Looked up from germline, CDR1 is MNHNS and CDR2 is SASEGT. The ends were cut back, 8 bases at V and 0 bases at J, with 8 bases in the middle. The CDR3 is CASRDVSNQPQHF. The CDR3, as DNA: TGTGCCAGCCGGGACGTTAGCAATCAGCCCCAGCATTTT.

The gene calls are TRBV7-2 and TRBJ2-5, with TRBD2 identical over 8 bases. The last part of the DNA fits TRBJ2-1 better; the J call may be wrong. The CDR3 contains 15 residues. Germline values: CDR1 SGHTA, CDR2 FQGNSA. The CDR3 nucleotides are TGTGCCAGCAGCTTAGAACTAGCGGTCCGGACAGAGCAGTTCTTC. This encodes CASSLELAVRTEQFF.

DNA for the CDR3: TGTGCCAGCAGCTTAGTTGGGACAGGGGGCGACGAGCAGTACTTC. It codes for CASSLVGTGGDEQYF. V gene TRBV7-9 combines with J gene TRBJ2-7; TRBD1 matches 12 bases. The V gene end was trimmed by 1 base and the J gene end by 5 bases; junction bases not matched to a gene: 3. Germline CDR1 and CDR2: SEHNR and FQNEAQ (reference sequence). This CDR3 is built from 15 residues.

This clonotype was found a few times. The CDR3 sequence: CASRPSLYEQYF. CDR3 DNA sequence: TGTGCCAGCAGACCCTCCCTCTACGAGCAGTACTTC. The J gene is TRBJ2-7, the V gene TRBV28; no firm D call. The CDR3 consists of 12 residues. V dropped 6 bases and J dropped 3 bases, with 9 bases sitting between them. Germline assignment: CDR1 MDHEN and CDR2 SYDVKM. Looking up the rest from reference TRBV28 and TRBJ2-7 gives the full variable domain: DVKVTQSSRYLVKRTGEKVFLECVQDMDHENMFWYRQDPGLGLRLIYFSYDVKMKEKGDIPEGYSVSREKKERFSLILESASTNQTSMYLCASRPSLYEQYFGPGTRLTVT.

V is TRBV7-2 and J is TRBJ1-5; 10 bases are a match to TRBD1. CDR1 SGHTA and CDR2 FQGNSA come from the germline V gene. This CDR3 has 16 amino acids. V dropped 3 bases and J dropped 5; count of bases not matched to a gene: 7. The CDR3 DNA sequence: TGTGCCAGCAGCTTCGAACCAGGGACAGGGGATCAGCCCCAGCATTTT. Amino acid sequence: CASSFEPGTGDQPQHF.